Listed below are T cell receptor beta chains from one sample, sequenced in a study of breast tumors, draining lymph nodes, adjacent tissues. TCRdb re-derived calls from the multiplex PCR reads in MiXCR, one entry per CDR3 protein. Of 50,000 to 65,000 distinct CDR3 sequences in the sample, less than 55% were seen once. The sample taken for sequencing was breast tumor tissue. The receptors were gathered from a female donor with breast cancer. Some clones in this sample may be carry-over from other donors' samples. Both conserved end residues are trimmed from each CDR3.

CDR3 length | J gene | V gene | CDR3 protein
12 | TRBJ1-5 | TRBV7-9 | ASSLGQGIGPQH
11 | TRBJ1-1 | TRBV12-3/TRBV12-4 | ASSRQGKTEAF
15 | TRBJ2-1 | TRBV19 | ASSNLNRGLENSEQF
12 | TRBJ2-3 | TRBV2 | ASSETRGGNEQY
14 | TRBJ2-7 | TRBV12-3/TRBV12-4 | ASRSGLAGGPEEQY
10 | TRBJ2-1 | TRBV20-1 | SVSVSYNEQF
11 | TRBJ2-5 | TRBV27 | ASSYRAGETQY
12 | TRBJ2-1 | TRBV19 | ASSMGLAGDEQF
13 | TRBJ2-7 | TRBV6-1 | ASSEDTGLGYEQY
11 | TRBJ2-7 | TRBV20-1 | SASSRADCAQY
10 | TRBJ2-7 | TRBV10-3 | AIGDTPYEQY
15 | TRBJ2-5 | TRBV12-3/TRBV12-4 | ASSPTAGTGGKKAQY
15 | TRBJ2-1 | TRBV12-3/TRBV12-4 | ASSLPWSSGQDNEQF
12 | TRBJ1-6 | TRBV7-3 | ASSLGQKNSPLH
13 | TRBJ1-1 | TRBV7-8 | AGSYRQGAGTEAF
14 | TRBJ2-1 | TRBV10-1 | ASSPTGTLGYNEQF
12 | TRBJ1-1 | TRBV20-1 | SAPQGRVGTEAF
10 | TRBJ2-7 | TRBV2 | ASSFHSDEQY
11 | TRBJ2-2 | TRBV11-2 | ASSSTSVGELF
12 | TRBJ1-2 | TRBV30 | AWTYGREESGYT
12 | TRBJ1-6 | TRBV20-1 | SASMGTGDSPLH
12 | TRBJ2-7 | TRBV2 | ASREGQGPYEQY
11 | TRBJ1-2 | TRBV5-6 | ASSFGGNYGYT
15 | TRBJ2-3 | TRBV5-1 | ASSLDAGGFVTDTQY
9 | TRBJ2-1 | TRBV6-1 | ASGTYNEQF
12 | TRBJ1-5 | TRBV12-3/TRBV12-4 | ASSQQGGNQPQH
15 | TRBJ2-3 | TRBV6-6 | ASSFPAWRDPRDTQY
11 | TRBJ1-5 | TRBV24-1 | ATNDREHQPQH
11 | TRBJ2-5 | TRBV10-3 | AISELVQETQY
15 | TRBJ2-3 | TRBV9 | ASSGGTSGRSTDTQY
14 | TRBJ1-1 | TRBV7-8 | ASSLEPGQVNTGAF
13 | TRBJ1-2 | TRBV7-9 | ASSLVLGPKNGYT
13 | TRBJ1-2 | TRBV15 | AASRDKRLTYGYT
13 | TRBJ1-6 | TRBV2 | ASSQEGRNNSPLH
12 | TRBJ1-2 | TRBV29-1 | SVDTSGSLHLRS
10 | TRBJ1-1 | TRBV29-1 | SDLRPGRGAF
11 | TRBJ2-5 | TRBV19 | ASSMLSQETQY
10 | TRBJ1-1 | TRBV11-2 | ASSPINREAF
14 | TRBJ2-5 | TRBV5-1 | ASMVSTSGIQETQY
12 | TRBJ1-1 | TRBV27 | ASMTGLLNTEAF
11 | TRBJ2-7 | TRBV28 | ASSLSGNYEQY
11 | TRBJ1-2 | TRBV6-1 | ASREQGEDGYT
14 | TRBJ2-5 | TRBV10-3 | AISEGSAPLQETQY
14 | TRBJ1-4 | TRBV2 | ASGVGGFATNEKLF
14 | TRBJ2-5 | TRBV6-2/TRBV6-3 | ASRNVGTGLGETQY
19 | TRBJ1-4 | TRBV6-2/TRBV6-3 | ASSYGSKSVGSTGEDEKLF
13 | TRBJ1-2 | TRBV4-1 | ASSPSTGAIYGYT
12 | TRBJ2-1 | TRBV6-2/TRBV6-3 | ASIKRLAGDEQF
17 | TRBJ2-7 | TRBV6-2/TRBV6-3 | ASTGQPGTSGSRSYEQY
14 | TRBJ2-5 | TRBV5-1 | ASSLGLAGVQETQY
9 | TRBJ1-1 | TRBV12-3/TRBV12-4 | ASSASTEAF
11 | TRBJ1-4 | TRBV29-1 | SGTRVYTEKLF
13 | TRBJ2-1 | TRBV12-3/TRBV12-4 | ASGGGTRFYNEQF
11 | TRBJ2-7 | TRBV30 | AWELDTGSEQY
11 | TRBJ2-2 | TRBV20-1 | SAREAGVGELF
12 | TRBJ1-1 | TRBV10-3 | AISDRITNTEAF
12 | TRBJ2-2 | TRBV27 | ASSRTGTGLKLF
13 | TRBJ2-7 | TRBV29-1 | SAGDWGPRGYEQY
13 | TRBJ1-2 | TRBV24-1 | ATSAGGHSIYGYT